Sequencing of this TCR beta chain was carried out in a study of PD-1 blockade in classical Hodgkin lymphoma. As for the study in general: Patients were infused with nivolumab 3 mg/kg every 2 weeks.

Profiling relied on immunoSEQ multiplex PCR, and the TCRdb table lists in-frame clones only, not all of them. The repertoire holds some 39,000 clones, with around nine tenths as singletons. Study findings and constraints: Nivolumab initiation under 1 year post-ASCT meant exclusion. Reported baseline diversity: healthy donors highest, relapsed/refractory patients lowest. Patients who responded completely had about the same baseline diversity as newly diagnosed patients.

A remark on this clone: The antigen remains unidentified.

Relapse was seen in all patients after autologous stem cell transplantation, and brentuximab vedotin exposure was variable. This material consisted of peripheral blood mononuclear cells (PBMCs), taken at baseline. This TCR derives from a human donor with classical Hodgkin lymphoma.

CDR3 in DNA: TGTGCCAGCAGTGATCTTTGGCAGAGCTACGAGCAGTACTTC. Translating gives CASSDLWQSYEQYF. The rearrangement joins TRBV2 to TRBJ2-7; D uncertain. V was shortened by 3 bases and J by 3 bases, with 12 bases between the two germline ends. This CDR3 region has 14 residues. Looked up from germline, CDR1 is SNHLY and CDR2 is FYNNEI.